Shown below are 14 T cell receptor beta chains from a single sample sequenced in a study of cytomegalovirus exposure and HLA in healthy donors. The PCR was carried out with 60 Vbeta primers and 13 Jbeta primers. The table came from immunoSEQ multiplex PCR; TCRdb's copy has only in-frame clones and leaves some out. Counted here are 110,000 or so clones, over 75% occurring once; the ten biggest clones make up 1.5%. The sample was PBMCs. The receptors stem from a woman under 30 in good health and CMV-seronegative.

A remark on this clone: Mismatch with germline at one junction end may stem from a read error. CDR3 region: CASSVQGSGANGLTF. The CDR3 DNA reads TGTGCCAGCAGCGTCCAAGGGTCTGGGGCCAACGGCCTGACTTTC. V is TRBV9 and J is TRBJ2-6; D might be TRBD1 (5 bases). Germline CDR1 reads SGDLS; CDR2 reads YYNGEE. There are 15 residues in the CDR3. Full variable domain (remainder filled in from reference TRBV9 and TRBJ2-6): DSGVTQTPKHLITATGQRVTLRCSPRSGDLSVYWYQQSLDQGLQFLIQYYNGEERAKGNILERFSAQQFPDLHSELNLSSLELGDSALYFCASSVQGSGANGLTFGAGSRLTVL.

A few counts support this clone. CDR3 DNA sequence: TGTGCCAGCAGTGAATATCCCGGACAGGGATCCCTCCAAGAGACCCAGTACTTC. Residues: CASSEYPGQGSLQETQYF. The rearrangement joins TRBV25-1 to TRBJ2-5; TRBD1 aligns across 8 bases. Per germline, CDR1 MGHDK and CDR2 SYGVNS. Losses at the gene ends were 0 bases for V and 1 base for J; bases not matched to a gene: 10. The CDR3 runs to 18 residues.

V and J are TRBV7-6 and TRBJ2-7; 7 bases are a match to TRBD1. Germline V gives CDR1 SGHVS, CDR2 FNYEAQ. The trim removed 0 bases at V and 2 bases at J, leaving 13 bases unmatched. The CDR3 consists of 18 residues. This CDR3 reads CASSLALLVGGPPYEQYF. Written as DNA, the CDR3 is TGTGCCAGCAGCTTAGCGCTCCTAGTAGGGGGCCCGCCCTACGAGCAGTACTTC.

This rearrangement joins TRBV5-1 to TRBJ2-5; D is unclear. Trimming pared 3 bases from V and 5 bases from J, leaving 11 bases between. Per germline, CDR1 SGHRS and CDR2 YFSETQ. The CDR3 covers 13 residues. This CDR3 is CASSSWAPETQYF. The DNA for the CDR3 is TGCGCCAGCAGCTCGTGGGCTCCCGAGACCCAGTACTTC.

The chain has TRBV27 and TRBJ1-1; a possible D gene is TRBD1 (5 bases). CDR3 length equals 15 residues. Germline V CDR1 and CDR2: MNHEY, SMNVEV (reference sequence). Trimming shortened V by 2 bases and J by 4 bases, and 14 bases separated the two germline ends. Here the CDR3 DNA reads TGTGCCAGCAGTTTAATCCCAGGGCTGGGCACTGAAGCTTTCTTT. It codes for CASSLIPGLGTEAFF.

The gene calls are TRBV29-1 and TRBJ1-1; unclear D gene. The CDR3 runs to 12 residues. V was trimmed by 3 bases and J by 6 bases, leaving 11 bases between them. Germline V gene lookup returns CDR1 SQVTM and CDR2 ANQGSEA. The CDR3 DNA reads TGCAGCGTTGACCGCGGAACCGCTGAAGCTTTCTTT. This translates into CSVDRGTAEAFF.

The chain links TRBV6-1 to TRBJ1-5, with unresolved D. With 5 bases removed from V and 4 bases from J, the gap between germline ends came to 9 bases. The germline V gene has CDR1 MNHNS and CDR2 SASEGT. This CDR3 spans 13 amino acids. This chain's CDR3 is CASSLWRNQPQHF. Written as DNA, the CDR3 is TGTGCCAGCAGTCTGTGGAGGAATCAGCCCCAGCATTTT.

Concerning this clone itself: The junction differs from germline at one of its ends, possibly a read error. This sequence joins TRBV4-2 and TRBJ1-2; TRBD1 agrees at 7 bases. Germline CDR1 and CDR2: LGHNA and YNFKEQ. The CDR3 consists of 16 residues. In DNA, the CDR3 is TGTGCCAGCAGCCGGGCGAAGGGGGCCCTAAACTATGGCTGCACCTTC. Translating gives CASSRAKGALNYGCTF.

The CDR3 bases are TGTGCCAGCTCACCGGGGACTAACACTGAAGCTTTCTTT. Protein sequence: CASSPGTNTEAFF. The chain recombines TRBV18 with TRBJ1-1; D possibly corresponds to TRBD1 (5 bases). This CDR3 has 13 amino acids. CDR1 is KGHSH and CDR2 is LQKENI in the germline V gene. Trimming cost V 3 bases and J 2 bases, with 7 bases left between them.

This sequence joins TRBV9 and TRBJ2-2; 10 bases are a match to TRBD2. This CDR3 has 16 residues. Losses at the gene ends were 0 bases for V and 7 bases for J; bases not matched to a gene: 6. Germline lookup yields CDR1 SGDLS and CDR2 YYNGEE. CDR3 residues: CASSVESGRAGGELFF. CDR3 DNA: TGTGCCAGCAGCGTAGAAAGCGGGAGGGCCGGCGGGGAGCTGTTTTTT. The full variable domain, with the rest looked up from reference TRBV9 and TRBJ2-2, is DSGVTQTPKHLITATGQRVTLRCSPRSGDLSVYWYQQSLDQGLQFLIQYYNGEERAKGNILERFSAQQFPDLHSELNLSSLELGDSALYFCASSVESGRAGGELFFGEGSRLTVL.

This chain connects TRBV5-1 to TRBJ2-7, with D possibly being TRBD2 (6 bases). The V end was cut by 4 bases, the J end by 3 bases, with 17 bases between. Germline loops: CDR1 SGHRS, CDR2 YFSETQ. The CDR3 contains 15 residues. The CDR3 reads CASSIGPGGNYEQYF. The CDR3 coding sequence is TGCGCCAGCAGCATTGGGCCGGGCGGGAACTACGAGCAGTACTTC.

This sequence joins TRBV7-7 and TRBJ2-7, with 8 bases fitting TRBD2. Germline CDR1 is SSHAT and CDR2 is FNYEAQ (reference sequence). Losses at the gene ends were 4 bases for V and 6 bases for J; bases not matched to a gene: 8. The length of the CDR3 is 14 residues. The CDR3 spells CASSSYSGSREQYF. CDR3 nucleotide sequence: TGTGCCAGCAGCTCTTACAGCGGGAGTCGCGAGCAGTACTTC.

The chain employs TRBV10-3 and TRBJ2-7, with 8 bases identical to TRBD1. V lost 6 bases to trimming and J lost 3 bases; unmatched junction nucleotides: 7. This CDR3 region has 14 residues. The germline CDR1 and CDR2 sequences are ENHRY and SYGVKD. This chain's CDR3 is CAIRSTGALYEQYF. CDR3 DNA sequence: TGTGCCATCAGATCGACAGGGGCGCTCTACGAGCAGTACTTC.

The DNA for the CDR3 is TGCGCCAGCAGCTTGGGAGGGTCGGGGAACACCGGGGAGCTGTTTTTT. Encoded protein: CASSLGGSGNTGELFF. The chain uses TRBV5-1 and TRBJ2-2, with a possible D match to TRBD2 (5 bases). The CDR3 sequence is 16 residues long. The germline V gene encodes CDR1 SGHRS and CDR2 YFSETQ. Trimming removed 0 bases at V and 1 base at J, with 10 bases between. The full variable domain, in which reference TRBV5-1 and TRBJ2-2 provide the parts outside the CDR3, is KAGVTQTPRYLIKTRGQQVTLSCSPISGHRSVSWYQQTPGQGLQFLFEYFSETQRNKGNFPGRFSGRQFSNSRSEMNVSTLELGDSALYLCASSLGGSGNTGELFFGEGSRLTVL.